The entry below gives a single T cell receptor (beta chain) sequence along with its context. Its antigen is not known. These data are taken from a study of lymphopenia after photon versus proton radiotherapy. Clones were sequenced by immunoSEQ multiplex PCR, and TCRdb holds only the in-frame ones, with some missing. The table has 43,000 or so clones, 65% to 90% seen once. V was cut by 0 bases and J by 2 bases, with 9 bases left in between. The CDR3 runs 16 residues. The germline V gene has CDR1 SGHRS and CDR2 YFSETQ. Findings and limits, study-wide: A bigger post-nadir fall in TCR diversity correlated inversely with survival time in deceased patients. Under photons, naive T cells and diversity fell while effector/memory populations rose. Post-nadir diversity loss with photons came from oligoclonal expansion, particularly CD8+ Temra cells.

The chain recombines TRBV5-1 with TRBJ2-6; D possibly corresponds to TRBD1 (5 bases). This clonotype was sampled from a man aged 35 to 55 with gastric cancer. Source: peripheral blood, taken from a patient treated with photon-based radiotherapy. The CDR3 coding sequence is TGCGCCAGCAGCTTGGAAGGCAGGGCTGGGGCCAACGTCCTGACTTTC. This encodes CASSLEGRAGANVLTF.